This TCR beta chain appears in the sequencing data of a study of blood T cell repertoires in COVID-19. Sequenced by immunoSEQ multiplex PCR; TCRdb stores in-frame clones only, minus some. Of about 260,000 clones detected, about 82% appear once; the ten largest clones hold roughly 2%. CDR3 size: 18 residues. From germline, CDR1 is MNHEY and CDR2 SMNVEV (reference sequence). Trimming took off 7 bases at V and 1 base at J, with 23 bases between the two ends. The chain links TRBV27 to TRBJ2-4, with D perhaps TRBD2 (6 bases). This TCR derives from a woman between 50 and 59 years old who had recovered from COVID-19. Material: PBMCs or T cells enriched from blood (not recorded which). The CDR3 DNA follows: TGTGCCAGCATAGTCAGGGACTGGCTATTGGGGGCCAAAAACATTCAGTACTTC. Translation: CASIVRDWLLGAKNIQYF.